These 28 T cell receptor beta chains originate from one sample sequenced in a study of T cell changes during pregnancy in multiple sclerosis. Repertoires were generated with immunoSEQ multiplex PCR, while TCRdb's copy carries only in-frame clones and drops some. The table lists around 70,000 clones, roughly 92% of them singletons. Sequencing used peripheral blood, obtained in the second trimester of pregnancy. The receptors were gathered from a female donor with multiple sclerosis, enrolled in a pregnancy study.

The CDR3 DNA reads as TGTGCCAGCAGTTCTTACCTCGGAGACTACAATGAGCAGTTCTTC. This gives the protein CASSSYLGDYNEQFF. The rearrangement uses TRBV28 and TRBJ2-1, with no clear D. Germline V gene data show CDR1 as MDHEN and CDR2 as SYDVKM. The CDR3 is 15 amino acids. V lost 4 bases, J lost 3 bases, and 13 bases lay in between.

This clone appeared once. This sequence joins TRBV28 and TRBJ1-2, with a possible D match to TRBD1 (6 bases). With 2 bases removed from V and 8 bases from J, the gap between germline ends came to 15 bases. The germline V gene encodes CDR1 MDHEN and CDR2 SYDVKM. This CDR3 has 14 residues. The CDR3: CASSLPGQSWGYTF. CDR3 in DNA: TGTGCCAGCAGTTTACCTGGACAGTCGTGGGGCTACACCTTC.

This sequence joins TRBV7-3 and TRBJ2-1; 10 bases fit TRBD2. The CDR3 is made up of 16 amino acids. With 4 bases clipped from V and 6 bases from J, the junction kept 9 bases outside the gene matches. The germline gives CDR1 SGHTA, CDR2 FQGTGA. The CDR3: CASSWTRASGSNEQFF. CDR3 DNA: TGTGCCAGCAGCTGGACCCGGGCTAGCGGGAGCAATGAGCAGTTCTTC.

The chain joins TRBV2 to TRBJ2-2, with 7 bases matching TRBD1. From germline, CDR1 is SNHLY and CDR2 FYNNEI. This CDR3 has 15 amino acids. V lost 1 base and J lost 5; bases outside the gene matches: 4. CDR3 nucleotides: TGTGCCAGCAGTGAAGAGACAGGGTTGACCGGGGAGCTGTTTTTT. Translation gives CASSEETGLTGELFF.

This chain connects TRBV15 to TRBJ2-7; 9 bases align to TRBD2. Germline lookup yields CDR1 LNHNV and CDR2 YYDKDF (reference sequence). With V trimmed by 4 bases and J by 6 bases, 10 bases remained unmatched. This CDR3 region has 15 residues. The CDR3 bases are TGTGCCACCAGCATCCCGGGGGCGGGAGGGGGCGAGCAGTACTTC. This encodes CATSIPGAGGGEQYF.

The gene calls are TRBV11-2 and TRBJ2-2; TRBD1 matches at 7 bases. This CDR3 is 14 amino acids long. CDR1 is SGHAT and CDR2 is FQNNGV in the germline V gene. V gave up 5 bases and J gave up 7 bases; unmatched junction bases: 7. The CDR3 DNA reads TGTGCCAGCAGCCAGACAGGGCCGGGCGGGGAGCTGTTTTTT. Translated, it gives CASSQTGPGGELFF.

This clone was observed a single time. This chain links TRBV2 with TRBJ1-1, with 7 bases matching TRBD1. The CDR3 is 14 residues long. CDR1 and CDR2 from the germline V gene are SNHLY and FYNNEI. V was clipped by 6 bases and J by 6 bases; unmatched bases: 10. The CDR3, as DNA: TGTGCCAGCAGGATACAGGGGTATAGTGCTGAAGCTTTCTTT. It is translated as CASRIQGYSAEAFF.

V is TRBV6-1 and J is TRBJ1-1; D perhaps matches TRBD1 (5 bases). Germline CDR1 and CDR2: MNHNS and SASEGT. The CDR3 extends over 13 amino acids. V lost 6 bases and J 5 bases, leaving 13 bases between the germline ends. CDR3 protein: CASSPMGGTEAFF. CDR3 nucleotides: TGTGCCAGCAGCCCGATGGGGGGGACTGAAGCTTTCTTT.

This clone was recorded only once. The chain links TRBV6-5 to TRBJ2-3, with D perhaps matching TRBD1 (8 bases). V was cut by 6 bases and J by 4 bases, with 14 bases left in between. From germline, CDR1 is MNHEY and CDR2 SVGAGI. This CDR3 contains 14 residues. CDR3 loop: CASRLTGGADTQYF. In nucleotides, the CDR3 is TGTGCCAGCAGACTCACAGGGGGGGCAGATACGCAGTATTTT.

Comment on this clone: The junction differs from germline at one of its ends, possibly a read error. CDR3 sequence: CASSPQFQGSGANVLTF. CDR3 in DNA: TGCGCCAGCAGCCCGCAGTTCCAGGGCTCTGGGGCCAACGTCCTGACTTTC. The V call is TRBV5-4, the J call TRBJ2-6; tentatively, D is TRBD1 (5 bases). Germline V gene lookup returns CDR1 SGHNT and CDR2 YYREEE (reference sequence). The CDR3 has 17 amino acids. Drawing the rest from reference TRBV5-4 and TRBJ2-6, the complete variable domain is ETGVTQSPTHLIKTRGQQVTLRCSSQSGHNTVSWYQQALGQGPQFIFQYYREEENGRGNFPPRFSGLQFPNYSSELNVNALELDDSALYLCASSPQFQGSGANVLTFGAGSRLTVL.

The chain recombines TRBV7-2 with TRBJ2-1; 7 positions match TRBD2. The V segment lost 0 bases and the J segment 10 bases; nucleotides outside the gene matches: 9. CDR1 and CDR2 from the germline V gene are SGHTA and FQGNSA. This CDR3 contains 15 residues. CDR3 protein: CASSLAPAGGREQFF. CDR3 nucleotide sequence: TGTGCCAGCAGCTTAGCTCCGGCGGGCGGGAGAGAGCAGTTCTTC.

In nucleotides, the CDR3 is TGTGCCAGCAGTTACTCGAGTGCGGGGGGTGGGGCTTTCTTT. This encodes CASSYSSAGGGAFF. The J gene is TRBJ1-1, the V gene TRBV6-5; D may be TRBD1 (5 bases). The CDR3 runs to 14 residues. Trimming removed 0 bases at V and 11 bases at J, with 16 bases between. Per germline, CDR1 MNHEY and CDR2 SVGAGI.

The V and J genes are TRBV7-9 and TRBJ1-1; 8 bases match TRBD1. The length of the CDR3 is 14 residues. CDR1 is SEHNR and CDR2 is FQNEAQ in the germline V gene (reference sequence). Trimming removed 6 bases from V and 4 bases from J; junction bases left unmatched: 7. CDR3 sequence: CASSQQGVGTEAFF. In DNA form, the CDR3 reads TGTGCCAGCAGTCAACAGGGGGTTGGCACTGAAGCTTTCTTT.

The CDR3 loop reads CASSQDPGTGGSKQYF. DNA of the CDR3: TGCGCCAGCAGCCAAGATCCGGGGACAGGGGGCTCGAAGCAGTACTTC. The chain combines TRBV4-1 with TRBJ2-7; 12 bases agree with TRBD1. Looked up from germline, CDR1 is MGHRA and CDR2 is YSYEKL. There are 16 residues in the CDR3. The V gene end was trimmed by 0 bases and the J gene end by 8 bases; junction bases not matched to a gene: 8.

This rearrangement joins TRBV4-1 to TRBJ2-3, with 10 bases aligning to TRBD2. V shed 1 base, J shed 2 bases, and the junction held 9 bases outside the gene matches. The CDR3 consists of 18 residues. CDR1 and CDR2 from the germline V gene are MGHRA and YSYEKL. CDR3 loop: CASSQGLAGVLSTDTQYF. Written as DNA, the CDR3 is TGCGCCAGCAGCCAAGGGCTAGCGGGGGTACTTTCCACAGATACGCAGTATTTT.

This sequence joins TRBV10-2 and TRBJ2-7; 11 nucleotides line up with TRBD2. Germline V CDR1 and CDR2: WSHSY, SAAADI. V shed 6 bases and J 1 base; nucleotides not matched to a gene: 11. The CDR3 covers 17 residues. The CDR3 DNA reads TGCGCCAGCAGGAAGGCCTTAACTAGCGGGGGATCCTACGAGCAGTACTTC. Its translation is CASRKALTSGGSYEQYF.

This chain links TRBV30 with TRBJ1-5; TRBD1 matches at 10 bases. V trimming: 1 base; J trimming: 10 bases; junction bases outside the gene matches: 7. CDR3 length: 14 residues. Germline V gene data show CDR1 as GTSNPN and CDR2 as SVGIG (reference sequence). The CDR3, as DNA: TGTGCCTGGAGTGGGGGACAGGGGATTGGCCCCCAGCATTTT. This translates into CAWSGGQGIGPQHF.

The CDR3 DNA reads as TGTGCCACCAGCAGAGATGGGCTAGCGGTACAAGAGACCCAGTACTTC. Translation: CATSRDGLAVQETQYF. The chain carries TRBV15 and TRBJ2-5, with 7 bases matching TRBD2. V was clipped by 0 bases and J by 2 bases; unmatched bases: 6. Per germline, CDR1 LNHNV and CDR2 YYDKDF (reference sequence). The length of the CDR3 is 16 residues.

The chain recombines TRBV11-3 with TRBJ2-1, with TRBD1 matching over 8 bases. The CDR3 length is 16 residues. Germline CDR1 and CDR2: SGHNT and YENEEA. V was pared by 5 bases and J by 0 bases, with 6 bases of the junction left unmatched. Here the CDR3 reads CASSRGTGSSYNEQFF. CDR3 nucleotide sequence: TGTGCCAGCAGCAGAGGGACAGGCAGCTCCTACAATGAGCAGTTCTTC.

V usage is TRBV7-9 and J usage is TRBJ2-3; 7 nucleotides match TRBD2. The CDR3 extends over 19 amino acids. CDR1 is SEHNR and CDR2 is FQNEAQ in the germline V gene (reference sequence). V was clipped by 1 base and J by 0 bases; unmatched bases: 13. As DNA, the CDR3 is TGTGCCAGCAGCTTAGAGGGTTGGCGGGGGACCTCTAGCACAGATACGCAGTATTTT. Its protein is CASSLEGWRGTSSTDTQYF.

The chain has TRBV11-2 and TRBJ2-7; 12 positions match TRBD1. The germline V gene has CDR1 SGHAT and CDR2 FQNNGV. This CDR3 has 17 amino acids. After removal of 3 bases from V and 2 bases from J, the junction contained 8 bases not matched to a gene. The DNA for the CDR3 is TGTGCCAGCAGCTTCGGGACAGGGGGCGCCGGTACCTACGAGCAGTACTTC. It specifies CASSFGTGGAGTYEQYF.

The V call is TRBV7-9, the J call TRBJ2-5; 14 nucleotides align to TRBD2. The ends lost 6 bases at V and 5 bases at J; junction bases unmatched: 17. CDR1 and CDR2 (germline): SEHNR, FQNEAQ (reference sequence). CDR3 size: 19 residues. The CDR3 is CASSTGTSGSSLVVETQYF. As DNA, the CDR3 is TGTGCCAGCAGTACCGGGACTAGCGGGAGTTCTTTGGTGGTGGAGACCCAGTACTTC.

The chain is built from TRBV27 and TRBJ1-2; 8 bases match TRBD1. CDR3 length: 14 amino acids. Germline CDR1 and CDR2: MNHEY and SMNVEV (reference sequence). The V and J ends lost 4 bases and 6 bases, in that order; junction bases with no gene match: 7. The CDR3 nucleotides are TGTGCCAGCAGTTACAGGGGGTTAAGGGATGGCTACACCTTC. This codes for CASSYRGLRDGYTF.

The V gene is TRBV29-1, the J gene TRBJ2-1; 8 nucleotides match TRBD1. V was clipped by 0 bases and J by 0 bases; unmatched bases: 7. From germline, CDR1 is SQVTM and CDR2 ANQGSEA. The CDR3 sequence is 17 residues long. The CDR3 reads CSVEDLSTGVSYNEQFF. Here the CDR3 DNA reads TGCAGCGTTGAAGATCTATCGACAGGGGTCTCCTACAATGAGCAGTTCTTC.

The chain uses TRBV5-4 and TRBJ1-3; 7 bases align to TRBD1. J gave up 4 bases and V 0 bases, and 4 bases lay outside the gene matches. The germline V gene encodes CDR1 SGHNT and CDR2 YYREEE (reference sequence). The CDR3 extends over 15 amino acids. The CDR3 region has the DNA TGTGCCAGCAGCTTGGTAGGGGGCACAGGAAACACCATATATTTT. Its translation is CASSLVGGTGNTIYF.

CDR3 sequence reads: CASRRQGSSGANVLTF. Written as DNA, the CDR3 is TGTGCCAGCAGAAGACAGGGAAGCTCTGGGGCCAACGTCCTGACTTTC. This chain joins TRBV28 and TRBJ2-6; 7 nucleotides match TRBD1. This CDR3 is built from 16 residues. With 6 bases clipped from V and 0 bases from J, the junction kept 5 bases outside the gene matches. Per germline, CDR1 MDHEN and CDR2 SYDVKM.

The rearrangement joins TRBV30 to TRBJ2-5, with D perhaps TRBD1 (5 bases). The germline V gene encodes CDR1 GTSNPN and CDR2 SVGIG (reference sequence). Trimming pared 5 bases from V and 0 bases from J, leaving 13 bases between. This CDR3 contains 14 residues. The CDR3 loop reads CAWRQSMYQETQYF. The CDR3 DNA follows: TGTGCCTGGCGACAGTCAATGTACCAAGAGACCCAGTACTTC.

V gene TRBV6-6 combines with J gene TRBJ2-3; TRBD2 is a possible D gene (5 bases). Germline V gene data show CDR1 as MNHNY and CDR2 as SVGAGI (reference sequence). Trimming removed 4 bases from V and 2 bases from J, with 13 bases in between. The CDR3 length is 15 residues. CDR3 in DNA: TGTGCCAGCAGTTCAACTAGTACCAACACAGATACGCAGTATTTT. The encoded protein is CASSSTSTNTDTQYF.